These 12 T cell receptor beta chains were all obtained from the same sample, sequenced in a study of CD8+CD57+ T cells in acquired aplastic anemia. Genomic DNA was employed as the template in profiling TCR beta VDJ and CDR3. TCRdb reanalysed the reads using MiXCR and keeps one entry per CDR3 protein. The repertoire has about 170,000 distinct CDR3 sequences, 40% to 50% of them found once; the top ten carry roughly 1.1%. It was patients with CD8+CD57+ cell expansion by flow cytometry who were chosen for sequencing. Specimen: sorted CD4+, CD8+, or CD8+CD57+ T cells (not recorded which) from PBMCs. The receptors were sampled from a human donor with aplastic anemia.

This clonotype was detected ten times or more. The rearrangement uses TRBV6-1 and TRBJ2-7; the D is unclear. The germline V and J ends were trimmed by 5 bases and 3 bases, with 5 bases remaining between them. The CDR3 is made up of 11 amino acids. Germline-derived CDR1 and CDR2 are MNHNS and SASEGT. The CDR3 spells CASSPSYEQYF. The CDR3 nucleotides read TGTGCCAGCAGTCCCAGCTACGAGCAGTACTTC.

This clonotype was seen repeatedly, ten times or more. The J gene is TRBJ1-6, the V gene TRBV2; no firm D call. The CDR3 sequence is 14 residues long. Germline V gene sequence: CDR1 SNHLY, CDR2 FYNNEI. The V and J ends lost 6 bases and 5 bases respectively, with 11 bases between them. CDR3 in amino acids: CASRPGLNNSPLHF. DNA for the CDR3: TGTGCCAGCAGACCTGGATTAAATAATTCACCCCTCCACTTT.

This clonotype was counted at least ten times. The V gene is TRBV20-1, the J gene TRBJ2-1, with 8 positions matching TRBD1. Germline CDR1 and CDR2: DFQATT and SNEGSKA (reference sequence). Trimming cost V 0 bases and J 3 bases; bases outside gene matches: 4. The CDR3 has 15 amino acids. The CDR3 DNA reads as TGCAGTGCTAGAGATGTGACAGGGGACTACAATGAGCAGTTCTTC. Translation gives CSARDVTGDYNEQFF.

CDR3 sequence (DNA): TGCAGTGCTAGAGATGGGGGGGGGTCCTACGAGCAGTACTTC. Protein sequence: CSARDGGGSYEQYF. The chain uses TRBV20-1 and TRBJ2-7; TRBD2 aligns across 7 bases. CDR1 is DFQATT and CDR2 is SNEGSKA in the germline V gene (reference sequence). The CDR3 has 14 amino acids. V dropped 0 bases and J dropped 1; count of bases not matched to a gene: 3.

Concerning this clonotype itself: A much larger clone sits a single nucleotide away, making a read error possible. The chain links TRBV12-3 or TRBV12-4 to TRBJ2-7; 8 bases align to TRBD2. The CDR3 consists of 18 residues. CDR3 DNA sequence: TGTGCCAGCAGTTTAGATCTCGGTGGGGCGGGGGGCTCCTACGATCAGTACTTC. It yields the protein CASSLDLGGAGGSYDQYF.

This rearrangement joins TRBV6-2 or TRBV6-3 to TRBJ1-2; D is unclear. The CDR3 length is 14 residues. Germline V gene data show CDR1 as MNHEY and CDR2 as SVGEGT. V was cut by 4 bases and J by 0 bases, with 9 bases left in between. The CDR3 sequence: CASSSSGANYGYTF. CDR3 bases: TGTGCCAGCAGTTCCTCCGGGGCTAACTATGGCTACACCTTC.

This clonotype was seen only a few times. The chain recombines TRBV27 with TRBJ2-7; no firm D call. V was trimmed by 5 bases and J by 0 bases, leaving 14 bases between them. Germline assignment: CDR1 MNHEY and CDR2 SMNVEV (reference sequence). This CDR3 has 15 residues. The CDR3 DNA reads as TGTGCCAGCAGTGTCGACTGGGAAAGCTCCTACGAGCAGTACTTC. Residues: CASSVDWESSYEQYF.

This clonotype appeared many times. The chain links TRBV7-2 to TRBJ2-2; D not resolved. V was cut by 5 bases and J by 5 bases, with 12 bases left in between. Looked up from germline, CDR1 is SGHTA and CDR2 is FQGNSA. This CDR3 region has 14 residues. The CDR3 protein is CASSRPEGTGELFF. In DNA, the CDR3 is TGTGCCAGCAGCCGTCCCGAAGGTACCGGGGAGCTGTTTTTT.

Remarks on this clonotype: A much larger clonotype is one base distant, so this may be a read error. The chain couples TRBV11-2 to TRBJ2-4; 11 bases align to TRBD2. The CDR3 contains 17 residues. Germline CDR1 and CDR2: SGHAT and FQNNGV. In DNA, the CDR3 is TGTGCCAGCAGCCCCGTAGCGGGGGGGCTAGCCAAAAACGTTCAGTACTTC. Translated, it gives CASSPVAGGLAKNVQYF.

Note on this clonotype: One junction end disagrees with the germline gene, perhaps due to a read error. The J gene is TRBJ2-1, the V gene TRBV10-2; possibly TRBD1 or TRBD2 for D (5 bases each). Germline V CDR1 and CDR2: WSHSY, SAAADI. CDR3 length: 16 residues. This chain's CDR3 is CASSPTIGTAKNEQFF. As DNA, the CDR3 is TGTGCCAGCAGCCCCACTATAGGGACGGCAAAAAATGAGCAGTTCTTC.

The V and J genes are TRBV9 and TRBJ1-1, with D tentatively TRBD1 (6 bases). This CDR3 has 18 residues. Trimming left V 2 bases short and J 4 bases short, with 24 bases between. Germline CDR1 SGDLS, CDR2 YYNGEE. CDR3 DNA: TGTGCCAGCAGCGTCGGTGCGGGGGTTTTGGGGGGCCTCACTGAAGCTTTCTTT. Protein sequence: CASSVGAGVLGGLTEAFF.

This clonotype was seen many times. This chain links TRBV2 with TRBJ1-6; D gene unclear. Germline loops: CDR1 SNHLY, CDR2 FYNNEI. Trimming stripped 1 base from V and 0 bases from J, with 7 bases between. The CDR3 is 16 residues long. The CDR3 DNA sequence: TGTGCCAGCAGTGAAGACTGGAGCTCCTATAATTCACCCCTCCACTTT. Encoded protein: CASSEDWSSYNSPLHF.